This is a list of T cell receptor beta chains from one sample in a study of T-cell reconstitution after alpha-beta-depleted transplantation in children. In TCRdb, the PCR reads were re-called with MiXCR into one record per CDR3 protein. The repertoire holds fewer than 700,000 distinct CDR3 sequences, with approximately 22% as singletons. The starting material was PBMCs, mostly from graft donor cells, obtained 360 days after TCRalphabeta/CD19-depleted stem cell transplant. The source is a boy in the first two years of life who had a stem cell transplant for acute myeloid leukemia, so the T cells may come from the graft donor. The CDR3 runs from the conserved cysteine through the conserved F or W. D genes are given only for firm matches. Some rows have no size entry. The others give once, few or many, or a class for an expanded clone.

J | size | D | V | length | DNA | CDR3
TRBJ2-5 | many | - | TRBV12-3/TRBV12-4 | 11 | TGTGCCAGCAGTTTTATGTCGACCCAGTACTTC | CASSFMSTQYF
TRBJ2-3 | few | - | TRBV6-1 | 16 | TGTGCCAGCACTAGCGAGTCTCCAAAATACACAGATACGCAGTATTTT | CASTSESPKYTDTQYF
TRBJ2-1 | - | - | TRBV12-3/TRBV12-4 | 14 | TGTGCCAGCAGTTGGGGGCAGGTGGTCGATGAGCAGTTCTTC | CASSWGQVVDEQFF
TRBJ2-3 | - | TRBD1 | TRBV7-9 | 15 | TGTGCCAGCAGCTTAGCGCGACAGGGATCAGATACGCAGTATTTT | CASSLARQGSDTQYF
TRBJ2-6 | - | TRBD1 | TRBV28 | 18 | TGTGCCAGCAGTTTAGGACAGGGTTATGGCTCTGGGGCCAACGTCCTGACTTTC | CASSLGQGYGSGANVLTF
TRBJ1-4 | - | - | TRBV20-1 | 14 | TGCAGTGCCCCCCTGGCAGGCGTTAATGAAAAACTGTTTTTT | CSAPLAGVNEKLFF
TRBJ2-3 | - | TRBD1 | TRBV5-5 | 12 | TGTGCCACCGGGTACAGGGGAGATACGCAGTATTTT | CATGYRGDTQYF
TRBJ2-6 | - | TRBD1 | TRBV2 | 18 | TGTGCCAGCAGTGAAAAGGGGGCTCTCCACTCTGGGGCCAACGTCCTGACTTTC | CASSEKGALHSGANVLTF
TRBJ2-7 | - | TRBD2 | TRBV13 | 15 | TGTGCCAGCAGCGAGACTAGCGGGGGGGCATACGAGCAGTACTTC | CASSETSGGAYEQYF
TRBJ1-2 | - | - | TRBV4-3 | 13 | TGCGCCAGCAGCCAAGCCGGGTGGAGTGGCTACACCTTC | CASSQAGWSGYTF
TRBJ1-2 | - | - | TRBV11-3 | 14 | TGTGCCAGCAGCTTAGATCGACTACACTATGGCTACACCTTC | CASSLDRLHYGYTF
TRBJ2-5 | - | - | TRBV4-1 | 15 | TGCGCCAGCAGCCCGGCGGAGCGGCTTTTGGAGACCCAGTACTTC | CASSPAERLLETQYF
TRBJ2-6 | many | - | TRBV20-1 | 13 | TGCAGTGCTAGCAAGCCTGGGGCCAACGTCCTGACTTTC | CSASKPGANVLTF
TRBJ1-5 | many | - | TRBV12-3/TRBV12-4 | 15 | TGTGCCAGCAGCTGGGGACGAAGAAGCAATCAGCCCCAGCATTTT | CASSWGRRSNQPQHF
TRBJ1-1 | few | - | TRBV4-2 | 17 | TGTGCCAGCAGCCAAAGGAAGGCAGGGCGGAAGAACACTGAAGCTTTCTTT | CASSQRKAGRKNTEAFF